The 14 T cell receptor beta chains below all came from one sample that was sequenced in a study of blood T cell repertoires in COVID-19. Libraries were prepared by immunoSEQ multiplex PCR; TCRdb keeps only in-frame clonotypes and omits some of them. The data show roughly 400,000 clones, about 87% seen once. Sequencing was performed on peripheral blood. Every receptor here comes from a woman aged 55-70 years with COVID-19, enrolled during active disease.

The J gene is TRBJ1-5, the V gene TRBV28; 9 bases are shared with TRBD1. The CDR3 extends over 14 amino acids. Per the germline V gene, CDR1 is MDHEN and CDR2 is SYDVKM. J gave up 5 bases and V 5 bases, and 4 bases lay outside the gene matches. The CDR3 reads CASSQGQGHQPQHF. The CDR3 DNA is TGTGCCAGCAGTCAGGGACAGGGACATCAGCCCCAGCATTTT.

The table lists this clone with a few counts. This sample also contains other DNA sequences that code for the same CDR3. This sequence joins TRBV28 and TRBJ2-7, with TRBD1 identical over 9 bases. The V segment lost 6 bases and the J segment 0 bases; nucleotides outside the gene matches: 3. The CDR3 runs 14 residues. Germline CDR1 is MDHEN and CDR2 is SYDVKM. This chain's CDR3 is CASRGQGSSYEQYF. In nucleotides, the CDR3 is TGTGCCAGCAGAGGACAGGGGAGCTCCTACGAGCAGTACTTC.

The rearrangement uses TRBV3-1 (or the pseudogene TRBV3-2) and TRBJ1-4; 10 nucleotides line up with TRBD1. Germline V CDR1 and CDR2: LGHDT, YNNKEL (reference sequence). CDR3 length equals 15 residues. J was trimmed by 8 bases and V by 2 bases; bases with no gene match: 5. CDR3 protein: CASSQPGTGAEKLFF. CDR3 nucleotide sequence: TGTGCCAGCAGCCAACCCGGGACAGGGGCCGAAAAACTGTTTTTT.

The genes are TRBV11-2 and TRBJ2-6; D gene ambiguous. The CDR3 totals 16 residues. The V and J ends lost 4 bases and 0 bases respectively, with 10 bases between them. Germline CDR1 reads SGHAT; CDR2 reads FQNNGV. The CDR3 is CASSSQPSSGANVLTF. In DNA form, the CDR3 reads TGTGCCAGCAGCTCTCAACCCAGCTCTGGGGCCAACGTCCTGACTTTC.

The gene calls are TRBV6-6 and TRBJ1-5; 10 bases line up with TRBD1. The CDR3 covers 15 residues. V lost 8 bases to trimming and J lost 4 bases; unmatched junction nucleotides: 8. CDR1 and CDR2 (germline): MNHNY, SVGAGI (reference sequence). CDR3 loop: CASRTGDRGNQPQHF. The CDR3 coding sequence is TGTGCCAGCCGCACCGGGGACAGGGGAAATCAGCCCCAGCATTTT.

The V and J genes are TRBV19 and TRBJ2-3, with 13 bases identical to TRBD2. The CDR3 contains 15 residues. Unmatched junction bases numbered 4, after V lost 9 bases and J lost 1 base. The germline V gene encodes CDR1 LNHDA and CDR2 SQIVND (reference sequence). CDR3 amino acids: CASKGTSGGTDTQYF. DNA for the CDR3: TGTGCCAGCAAAGGGACTAGCGGGGGCACAGATACGCAGTATTTT. Full variable domain (remainder filled in from reference TRBV19 and TRBJ2-3): DGGITQSPKYLFRKEGQNVTLSCEQNLNHDAMYWYRQDPGQGLRLIYYSQIVNDFQKGDIAEGYSVSREKKESFPLTVTSAQKNPTAFYLCASKGTSGGTDTQYFGPGTRLTVL.

This chain links TRBV19 with TRBJ2-3, with 9 bases lining up with TRBD1. CDR3 length equals 16 residues. V shed 5 bases, J shed 4 bases, and the junction held 10 bases outside the gene matches. CDR1 is LNHDA, CDR2 SQIVND, per germline (reference sequence). CDR3 amino acids: CASSAPGQGPADTQYF. DNA of the CDR3: TGTGCCAGTAGTGCCCCGGGACAGGGACCCGCAGATACGCAGTATTTT. Based on the CDR3 plus reference TRBV19 and TRBJ2-3, the full variable domain is DGGITQSPKYLFRKEGQNVTLSCEQNLNHDAMYWYRQDPGQGLRLIYYSQIVNDFQKGDIAEGYSVSREKKESFPLTVTSAQKNPTAFYLCASSAPGQGPADTQYFGPGTRLTVL.

V and J are TRBV27 and TRBJ2-3, with 7 bases that match TRBD1. The CDR3 spans 17 residues. The V segment lost 0 bases and the J segment 1 base; nucleotides outside the gene matches: 7. The germline V gene encodes CDR1 MNHEY and CDR2 SMNVEV (reference sequence). The CDR3 nucleotides read TGTGCCAGCAGTTTATCGGGGACAGAGGTAGGCACAGATACGCAGTATTTT. Residues: CASSLSGTEVGTDTQYF.

The chain is built from TRBV6-5 and TRBJ1-6; D is ambiguous. The CDR3 sequence is 12 residues long. The germline V gene has CDR1 MNHEY and CDR2 SVGAGI. Trimming left V 6 bases short and J 14 bases short, with 14 bases between. The CDR3 DNA reads TGTGCCAGCAGATCCTCAGGTCGTACCCTCCACTTT. It is translated as CASRSSGRTLHF.

CDR3 protein: CASSSGQGAWYGYTF. Here the CDR3 DNA reads TGTGCCAGCAGCTCGGGACAGGGGGCCTGGTATGGCTACACCTTC. The rearrangement links TRBV5-4 to TRBJ1-2; 12 nucleotides agree with TRBD1. V lost 3 bases to trimming and J lost 5 bases; unmatched junction nucleotides: 5. CDR3 length: 15 residues. Germline values: CDR1 SGHNT, CDR2 YYREEE (reference sequence).

The chain uses TRBV10-2 and TRBJ2-3; tentative D call: TRBD1 (6 bases). V lost 6 bases, J lost 2 bases, and 12 bases lay in between. In germline, CDR1 is WSHSY, CDR2 SAAADI. The length of the CDR3 is 14 residues. This CDR3 is CASRVTGNTDTQYF. The CDR3 DNA sequence: TGCGCCAGCAGGGTCACAGGGAACACAGATACGCAGTATTTT.

The chain is built from TRBV5-1 and TRBJ1-3; a weak D match, TRBD1 (5 bases). Germline CDR1 is SGHRS and CDR2 is YFSETQ. The germline V and J ends were trimmed by 0 bases and 2 bases, with 12 bases remaining between them. This CDR3 is built from 16 residues. DNA of the CDR3: TGCGCCAGCAGCTTGGTGTCCGGGGGTCCTGGAAACACCATATATTTT. The encoded protein is CASSLVSGGPGNTIYF.

This rearrangement joins TRBV10-3 to TRBJ1-3; 8 bases are shared with TRBD1. With V trimmed by 4 bases and J by 1 base, 12 bases remained unmatched. This CDR3 is 18 amino acids long. CDR1 and CDR2 from the germline V gene are ENHRY and SYGVKD. The DNA for the CDR3 is TGTGCCATCAGTGGCTCCCTAGGACAGGGAGGATCTGGAAACACCATATATTTT. This gives the protein CAISGSLGQGGSGNTIYF.

The chain combines TRBV9 with TRBJ1-3, with D unclear. CDR3 size: 13 residues. The V end was cut by 0 bases, the J end by 3 bases, with 4 bases between. Germline V gene lookup returns CDR1 SGDLS and CDR2 YYNGEE. The CDR3 protein is CASSVAGGNTIYF. The DNA for the CDR3 is TGTGCCAGCAGCGTAGCAGGTGGAAACACCATATATTTT.